Each of the 14 T cell receptor beta chains below was sequenced from the same sample in a study of blood T cells in healthy people across ages. Alongside a J-beta primer mix, a sample-barcoded 5' primer served in a second PCR lasting about 7 to 12 cycles. TCRdb re-analysed the 5' RACE reads in MiXCR, keeping a single row per CDR3 protein. Of about 640,000 distinct CDR3 sequences in the sample, about 43% are singletons; the top ten hold approximately 29%. The specimen sequenced was blood. Receptors originate from an elderly man in good health.

This clonotype was seen only a few times. The chain recombines TRBV5-1 with TRBJ2-7; D is undetermined. Germline loops: CDR1 SGHRS, CDR2 YFSETQ. The CDR3 loop spans 12 amino acids. The V end was cut by 2 bases, the J end by 2 bases, with 5 bases between. The CDR3 sequence is CASSLHPYEQYF. DNA for the CDR3: TGCGCCAGCAGCTTACACCCCTACGAGCAGTACTTC.

This clonotype appeared a single time. V is TRBV20-1 and J is TRBJ2-3; D unresolved. Germline CDR1 DFQATT, CDR2 SNEGSKA (reference sequence). Trimming left V 8 bases short and J 2 bases short, with 20 bases between. The CDR3 has 15 residues. The CDR3 nucleotides are TGCAGTACACCTCCGAGGACGCGGTTCACAGATACGCAGTATTTT. Its translation is CSTPPRTRFTDTQYF.

This chain uses TRBV6-2 or TRBV6-3 with TRBJ2-1; 12 nucleotides agree with TRBD2. The CDR3 extends over 16 amino acids. Trimming cost V 4 bases and J 6 bases; bases outside gene matches: 7. Germline CDR1 and CDR2: MNHEY and SVGEGT. The CDR3 nucleotides read TGTGCCAGCAGTTTGTTTTCTAGCGGGGGGGGCAATGAGCAGTTCTTC. It translates to CASSLFSSGGGNEQFF.

This clonotype was seen a few times. This chain connects TRBV11-1 to TRBJ1-1, with D uncertain. This CDR3 is 14 amino acids long. V gave up 3 bases and J gave up 4 bases, with 12 bases separating them. Germline CDR1 is SGHAT and CDR2 is FQDESV (reference sequence). CDR3 sequence: CASSLMRVSTEAFF. The CDR3 DNA sequence: TGTGCCAGCAGCTTGATGCGGGTCAGCACTGAAGCTTTCTTT.

This clonotype has more than one count but fewer than ten. The V call is TRBV11-1, the J call TRBJ2-4, with 11 bases identical to TRBD1. Judging by the DNA end, TRBJ2-5 fits better; the J call may be wrong. CDR1 and CDR2 (germline): SGHAT, FQDESV (reference sequence). The CDR3 is 14 residues long. The CDR3 is CASSAWDRGETQYF. CDR3 nucleotides: TGTGCCAGCAGCGCCTGGGACAGGGGGGAGACCCAGTACTTC.

CDR3 in amino acids: CASSSQQETQYF. The CDR3 DNA reads as TGTGCCAGCAGTTCGCAGCAAGAGACCCAGTACTTC. This chain joins TRBV6-2 or TRBV6-3 and TRBJ2-5; D remains ambiguous. Between the trimmed V and J ends, which lost 4 bases and 2 bases, there was a span of 5 bases. The CDR3 sequence is 12 residues long. CDR1 MNHEY and CDR2 SVGEGT come from the germline V gene.

On this clonotype itself: The germline gene is not matched at one end of the junction; a read error may be the cause. The rearrangement uses TRBV7-9 and TRBJ1-4; TRBD1 matches at 9 bases. The V gene's germline CDR1 is SEHNR and CDR2 FQNEAQ (reference sequence). The CDR3 covers 15 residues. CDR3 nucleotides: TGTGCCGGCAGCTCTCCCGGGACAGGGAACCGAAAACTGTTTTTT. This translates into CAGSSPGTGNRKLFF.

The rearrangement joins TRBV10-1 to TRBJ2-7, with D maybe TRBD2 (6 bases). V lost 4 bases and J lost 4, with 11 bases in between. The CDR3 runs 13 residues. Germline loops: CDR1 WNHNN, CDR2 SYGVQD (reference sequence). CDR3 amino acids: CASSGSSGYEQYF. In DNA form, the CDR3 reads TGCGCCAGCAGTGGATCCAGCGGGTACGAGCAGTACTTC.

Only a few counts were recorded for this clonotype. The V and J genes are TRBV6-5 and TRBJ2-3, with 9 positions matching TRBD1. Germline CDR1 is MNHEY and CDR2 is SVGAGI. The ends lost 6 bases at V and 6 bases at J; junction bases unmatched: 7. CDR3 size: 14 residues. The DNA for the CDR3 is TGTGCCAGCAGGATACAGGGGGCGCGGGATACGCAGTATTTT. Protein: CASRIQGARDTQYF.

Only one count was recorded for this clonotype. This sequence joins TRBV9 and TRBJ2-2; D ambiguous. V was trimmed by 2 bases and J by 0 bases, leaving 5 bases between them. The CDR3 has 14 amino acids. Germline V gene sequence: CDR1 SGDLS, CDR2 YYNGEE. The CDR3 DNA reads TGTGCCAGCAGCGTTACATCGAACACCGGGGAGCTGTTTTTT. This gives the protein CASSVTSNTGELFF.

The gene calls are TRBV7-2 and TRBJ2-6; D not certain. This CDR3 is 18 amino acids long. In germline, CDR1 is SGHTA, CDR2 FQGNSA. The V and J ends lost 2 bases and 0 bases respectively, with 14 bases between them. In nucleotides, the CDR3 is TGTGCCAGCAGCTTATTAAACAAGGGTGCCTCTGGGGCCAACGTCCTGACTTTC. Translation: CASSLLNKGASGANVLTF.

This clonotype has only a few counts. This chain connects TRBV20-1 to TRBJ2-5; D gene unclear. V lost 3 bases and J lost 2, with 4 bases in between. This CDR3 has 11 residues. The germline V gene has CDR1 DFQATT and CDR2 SNEGSKA (reference sequence). CDR3 residues: CSARAQETQYF. The DNA for the CDR3 is TGCAGTGCTAGGGCGCAAGAGACCCAGTACTTC.

The rearrangement uses TRBV20-1 and TRBJ1-1; possible D gene TRBD1, 6 bases. The CDR3 is 15 amino acids. Germline V gene data show CDR1 as DFQATT and CDR2 as SNEGSKA (reference sequence). V lost 0 bases, J lost 1 base, and 12 bases lay in between. CDR3 amino acids: CSAREQTGRNTEAFF. The CDR3, as DNA: TGCAGTGCTAGAGAACAAACAGGGAGGAACACTGAAGCTTTCTTT.

This clonotype appeared a few times. Here the CDR3 DNA reads TGTGCCACCGGGACTAGCGGGGGCCCTAGCACAGATACGCAGTATTTT. Amino acid sequence: CATGTSGGPSTDTQYF. V and J are TRBV10-3 and TRBJ2-3; 14 bases match TRBD2. This CDR3 spans 16 amino acids. Germline assignment: CDR1 ENHRY and CDR2 SYGVKD. With V trimmed by 10 bases and J by 0 bases, 6 bases remained unmatched.